These 15 T cell receptor beta chains came from one sample sequenced in a study of response to subunit inactivated influenza vaccine. Using its own MiXCR run on the RT-PCR reads, TCRdb lists one record per CDR3 protein. Among a few hundred thousand distinct CDR3 sequences listed, approximately 7.2% were seen once. This specimen consisted of PBMCs from blood, obtained about 23 months after vaccination. These receptors all stem from a man between 50 and 69 years old who received an inactivated influenza vaccine.

The genes are TRBV4-3 and TRBJ1-2, with 10 bases aligning to TRBD1. Germline V gene sequence: CDR1 LGHNA, CDR2 YSLEER. This CDR3 contains 13 residues. The V gene end was trimmed by 3 bases and the J gene end by 5 bases; junction bases not matched to a gene: 0. Here the CDR3 reads CASSQDRGYGYTF. In nucleotides, the CDR3 is TGCGCCAGCAGCCAGGACAGGGGGTATGGCTACACCTTC.

The CDR3: CASSPGQIANEKLFF. CDR3 nucleotide sequence: TGTGCCAGCTCACCCGGACAGATTGCTAATGAAAAACTGTTTTTT. The V call is TRBV18, the J call TRBJ1-4, with D tentatively TRBD1 (6 bases). The germline gives CDR1 KGHSH, CDR2 LQKENI. Trimming shortened V by 3 bases and J by 3 bases, and 11 bases separated the two germline ends. This CDR3 region has 15 residues.

This clonotype was counted at least ten times. The J gene is TRBJ2-5, the V gene TRBV11-2; tentatively, D is TRBD1 or TRBD2 (6 bases each). The CDR3 consists of 14 residues. Per germline, CDR1 SGHAT and CDR2 FQNNGV. The V end lost 5 bases, the J end lost 4 bases, and 14 bases lay between the germline ends. The CDR3 loop reads CASSPPGARETQYF. CDR3 coding DNA: TGTGCCAGCAGCCCTCCGGGGGCCAGAGAGACCCAGTACTTC.

The chain couples TRBV4-3 to TRBJ1-5, with a weak D call TRBD1 (5 bases). The germline V and J ends were trimmed by 0 bases and 3 bases, with 9 bases remaining between them. This CDR3 spans 15 amino acids. Looked up from germline, CDR1 is LGHNA and CDR2 is YSLEER. The DNA for the CDR3 is TGCGCCAGCAGCCAAGAGCTGGGGACCAATCAGCCCCAGCATTTT. This sequence encodes CASSQELGTNQPQHF.

This clonotype was recorded many times. V gene TRBV4-2 combines with J gene TRBJ1-2; 9 nucleotides align to TRBD1. CDR1 is LGHNA, CDR2 YNFKEQ, per germline. The CDR3 length is 15 residues. V lost 0 bases, J lost 4 bases, and 3 bases stayed unmatched. The CDR3 loop reads CASSQETGGPYGYTF. The CDR3 DNA follows: TGTGCCAGCAGCCAAGAAACAGGGGGCCCCTATGGCTACACCTTC.

This clonotype occurred a few times. The chain uses TRBV6-5 and TRBJ1-1; the D gene is possibly TRBD1 (5 bases). V lost 4 bases and J 6 bases, leaving 15 bases between the germline ends. This CDR3 is built from 14 residues. From germline, CDR1 is MNHEY and CDR2 SVGAGI. The CDR3 region is CASSFDLGDSEAFF. Here the CDR3 DNA reads TGTGCCAGCAGTTTTGATCTGGGGGACTCTGAAGCTTTCTTT.

This clonotype has just a few counts. The genes are TRBV27 and TRBJ2-3; the match to TRBD1 covers 10 bases. Germline trimming cut 5 bases from V and 2 bases from J; bases unmatched to any gene: 7. Germline CDR1 is MNHEY and CDR2 is SMNVEV (reference sequence). The CDR3 extends over 16 amino acids. CDR3 sequence reads: CASSIDRGRSTDTQYF. The CDR3 bases are TGTGCCAGCAGTATAGACAGGGGGCGTTCCACAGATACGCAGTATTTT.

The chain carries TRBV5-1 and TRBJ2-7; 11 bases line up with TRBD2. The V segment lost 0 bases and the J segment 4 bases; nucleotides outside the gene matches: 3. The CDR3 contains 15 residues. Germline CDR1 SGHRS, CDR2 YFSETQ. The CDR3: CASSLVTSGVYEQYF. The CDR3 nucleotides read TGCGCCAGCAGCTTGGTGACTAGCGGGGTATACGAGCAGTACTTC.

V gene TRBV20-1 combines with J gene TRBJ2-4; D is perhaps TRBD2 (6 bases). Germline CDR1 reads DFQATT; CDR2 reads SNEGSKA (reference sequence). The ends were cut back, 2 bases at V and 0 bases at J, with 11 bases in the middle. The CDR3 is made up of 15 amino acids. The CDR3 sequence is CSARWRGRAKNIQYF. CDR3 coding DNA: TGCAGTGCTAGATGGCGGGGCCGAGCCAAAAACATTCAGTACTTC.

This clonotype was detected a few times. This sequence joins TRBV12-3 or TRBV12-4 and TRBJ2-3; no clear D. Deletions cut 4 bases from V and 14 bases from J, with 13 bases between. CDR3 length: 11 amino acids. CDR3 protein: CASSSLFFRYF. CDR3 in DNA: TGTGCCAGCAGTTCGCTCTTTTTTAGGTATTTT.

The chain uses TRBV9 and TRBJ1-2, with D possibly being TRBD1 (6 bases). V shed 8 bases and J shed 4 bases, with 18 bases lying between them. This CDR3 is 14 amino acids long. CDR1 and CDR2 (germline): SGDLS, YYNGEE. CDR3 sequence: CASEGENGGYGYTF. CDR3 in DNA: TGTGCCAGTGAGGGGGAAAATGGGGGCTATGGCTACACCTTC.

This clonotype has just a few counts. The V call is TRBV3-1, the J call TRBJ2-1, with TRBD1 as a possible D gene (6 bases). V was clipped by 1 base and J by 5 bases, with 15 bases between them. Germline V CDR1 and CDR2: LGHDT, YNNKEL (reference sequence). This CDR3 contains 16 residues. The CDR3 loop is CASSQGRDRINNEQFF. For the CDR3, the DNA is TGTGCCAGCAGCCAAGGTCGAGACAGGATCAACAATGAGCAGTTCTTC.

The chain carries TRBV6-2 or TRBV6-3 and TRBJ2-2; tentatively, D is TRBD1 (6 bases). This CDR3 has 16 residues. The germline CDR1 and CDR2 sequences are MNHEY and SVGEGT. V was clipped by 1 base and J by 4 bases, with 13 bases between them. CDR3 nucleotides: TGTGCCAGCAGTTACTACCGGACAGAGGGCACCGGGGAGCTGTTTTTT. Translating gives CASSYYRTEGTGELFF.

This clonotype showed up many times. The gene calls are TRBV14 and TRBJ2-1; TRBD2 might be the D (6 bases). The germline V gene has CDR1 SGHDN and CDR2 FVKESK. The CDR3 contains 16 residues. V lost 2 bases and J 8 bases, leaving 19 bases between the germline ends. CDR3 nucleotide sequence: TGTGCCAGCAGCCAACGTCCCCGACTAGGGCTGGATGAGCAGTTCTTC. Encoded protein: CASSQRPRLGLDEQFF. Complete variable domain (other parts from reference TRBV14 and TRBJ2-1): EAGVTQFPSHSVIEKGQTVTLRCDPISGHDNLYWYRRVMGKEIKFLLHFVKESKQDESGMPNNRFLAERTGGTYSTLKVQPAELEDSGVYFCASSQRPRLGLDEQFFGPGTRLTVL.

This clonotype was seen at least ten times. V usage is TRBV28 and J usage is TRBJ1-2; D is undetermined. CDR1 is MDHEN and CDR2 is SYDVKM in the germline V gene. V shed 2 bases and J shed 6 bases, with 4 bases lying between them. This CDR3 contains 11 residues. CDR3 DNA: TGTGCCAGCAGTTTAGGAAATGGCTACACCTTC. It yields the protein CASSLGNGYTF.